The 10 T cell receptor beta chains listed next were all sequenced from one sample in a study of T cells in Graves' hyperthyroidism and ophthalmopathy. Amplification of TCR beta CDR3 regions was performed using RNA transcripts as template. TCR CDR3 underwent first-round RT-PCR with the HTBI primer set. TCRdb analysed the multiplex PCR reads with MiXCR anew, one entry per CDR3 protein. The profile shows 700,000 to 950,000 distinct CDR3 sequences, around 40% of them singletons. Sequencing was performed on blood. These receptors all come from a middle-aged woman with Graves' hyperthyroidism.

The rearrangement joins TRBV4-1 to TRBJ1-5; D unresolved. The CDR3 consists of 14 residues. Trimming pared 0 bases from V and 7 bases from J, leaving 10 bases between. Germline V gene data show CDR1 as MGHRA and CDR2 as YSYEKL. The CDR3 coding sequence is TGCGCCAGCAGCCAAGAGGAGGGTAGGCAGCCCCAGCATTTT. It yields the protein CASSQEEGRQPQHF.

This chain joins TRBV6-5 and TRBJ1-2; D not resolved. V lost 4 bases, J lost 8 bases, and 11 bases lay in between. This CDR3 spans 12 amino acids. In germline, CDR1 is MNHEY, CDR2 SVGAGI. The CDR3 region is CASSSRHLGYTF. CDR3 nucleotides: TGTGCCAGCAGTTCCCGCCACTTGGGCTACACCTTC.

The chain recombines TRBV6-5 with TRBJ1-1; no definite D call. Germline CDR1 and CDR2: MNHEY and SVGAGI. There are 13 residues in the CDR3. The germline V and J ends were trimmed by 0 bases and 4 bases, with 6 bases remaining between them. The CDR3 reads CASSYSPATEAFF. DNA of the CDR3: TGTGCCAGCAGTTACTCCCCAGCCACTGAAGCTTTCTTT.

CDR3 sequence (DNA): TGTGCCAGCAGTGAAGCGGGACAGGGACAGCCCCAGCATTTT. It specifies CASSEAGQGQPQHF. The chain links TRBV2 to TRBJ1-5; 9 nucleotides line up with TRBD1. V shed 0 bases and J 7 bases; nucleotides not matched to a gene: 1. Germline CDR1 and CDR2: SNHLY and FYNNEI. CDR3 length equals 14 residues.

This clonotype was observed a handful of times. J is TRBJ1-1 and V is TRBV11-2; TRBD1 might be the D (5 bases). This CDR3 is built from 15 residues. The V and J ends lost 3 bases and 5 bases respectively, with 16 bases between them. Germline V gene data show CDR1 as SGHAT and CDR2 as FQNNGV. This chain's CDR3 is CASSLTGVRGTEAFF. The CDR3, as DNA: TGTGCCAGCAGCTTGACGGGGGTGCGGGGGACTGAAGCTTTCTTT.

The chain links TRBV25-1 to TRBJ1-2; 7 bases match TRBD1. This CDR3 region has 15 residues. The V gene end was trimmed by 5 bases and the J gene end by 6 bases; junction bases not matched to a gene: 12. Per the germline V gene, CDR1 is MGHDK and CDR2 is SYGVNS. The CDR3 region is CASSLKAGTVNGYTF. For the CDR3, the DNA is TGTGCCAGCAGTTTAAAGGCCGGGACAGTCAATGGCTACACCTTC.

The rearrangement joins TRBV7-9 to TRBJ1-1; TRBD1 agrees at 8 bases. This CDR3 comprises 12 residues. Germline values: CDR1 SEHNR, CDR2 FQNEAQ (reference sequence). The junction had 4 bases not matched to a gene; V was cut back by 3 bases and J by 10 bases. The CDR3 bases are TGTGCCAGCAGCTTTTTGGACAGGGCAGCTTTCTTT. The encoded protein is CASSFLDRAAFF.

This clonotype occurred once. This sequence joins TRBV6-5 and TRBJ2-7; tentative D call: TRBD1 (8 bases). Trimming stripped 11 bases from V and 3 bases from J, with 17 bases between. The CDR3 totals 13 residues. CDR1 MNHEY and CDR2 SVGAGI come from the germline V gene. In DNA form, the CDR3 reads TGTGCCGGATCACAGGGGGGGTTCTACGAGCAGTACTTC. This gives the protein CAGSQGGFYEQYF.

There are many counts of this clonotype. The chain combines TRBV7-3 with TRBJ2-2; D is perhaps TRBD2 (5 bases). The germline CDR1 and CDR2 sequences are SGHTA and FQGTGA. Trimming took 0 bases from V and 5 from J, leaving 7 bases between them. This CDR3 spans 14 amino acids. CDR3 bases: TGTGCCAGCAGCTTAACTGGCGGGACCGGGGAGCTGTTTTTT. Its protein product is CASSLTGGTGELFF. The variable domain in full, completed from reference TRBV7-3 and TRBJ2-2, reads GAGVSQTPSNKVTEKGKYVELRCDPISGHTALYWYRQSLGQGPEFLIYFQGTGAADDSGLPNDRFFAVRPEGSVSTLKIQRTERGDSAVYLCASSLTGGTGELFFGEGSRLTVL.

V gene TRBV19 combines with J gene TRBJ1-2, with a tentative D call TRBD1 (6 bases). Germline CDR1 reads LNHDA; CDR2 reads SQIVND (reference sequence). The ends were cut back, 1 base at V and 4 bases at J, with 13 bases in the middle. This CDR3 is 15 amino acids long. The CDR3 spells CASSIGGGLAYGYTF. In DNA form, the CDR3 reads TGTGCCAGTAGTATAGGCGGGGGGCTTGCCTATGGCTACACCTTC. Filled out from reference TRBV19 and TRBJ1-2, the complete variable domain reads DGGITQSPKYLFRKEGQNVTLSCEQNLNHDAMYWYRQDPGQGLRLIYYSQIVNDFQKGDIAEGYSVSREKKESFPLTVTSAQKNPTAFYLCASSIGGGLAYGYTFGSGTRLTVV.